These 14 T cell receptor beta chains were sequenced from one sample in a study of PD-L1 blockade in urothelial cancer. Sequencing used immunoSEQ multiplex PCR; TCRdb keeps in-frame clones, though not all of them. Of about 57,000 clones listed, approximately 86% are singletons. This material consisted of PBMCs, taken around atezolizumab (anti-PD-L1) treatment. These receptors were collected from a man between 45 and 60 years old with urothelial cancer.

V gene TRBV29-1 combines with J gene TRBJ2-2; weak D call: TRBD1 (6 bases). V shed 2 bases and J shed 1 base, with 8 bases lying between them. Germline V gene sequence: CDR1 SQVTM, CDR2 ANQGSEA. This CDR3 is 14 amino acids long. The CDR3 reads CSVEQGLNTGELFF. In nucleotides, the CDR3 is TGCAGCGTTGAACAGGGGTTGAACACCGGGGAGCTGTTTTTT.

This chain links TRBV7-9 with TRBJ2-7, with 9 positions matching TRBD1. Trimming took 5 bases from V and 0 from J; bases not matched to a gene: 5. CDR1 is SEHNR and CDR2 is FQNEAQ in the germline V gene (reference sequence). The length of the CDR3 is 15 residues. For the CDR3, the DNA is TGTGCCAGCAGCCCCCCGGGACAGGGCTCCTACGAGCAGTACTTC. As protein: CASSPPGQGSYEQYF.

To note about this clone: This same CDR3 is encoded by further DNA sequences in the sample. The V call is TRBV5-6, the J call TRBJ2-1, with 12 bases that match TRBD2. CDR1 and CDR2 from the germline V gene are SGHDT and YYEEEE. The CDR3 is made up of 16 amino acids. V dropped 0 bases and J dropped 6; count of bases not matched to a gene: 4. CDR3 DNA: TGTGCCAGCAGCTTGGGACTAGCGGGAGTTTCCAATGAGCAGTTCTTC. Translating it yields CASSLGLAGVSNEQFF.

This chain joins TRBV6-6 and TRBJ1-1; D is unresolved. Trimming shortened V by 6 bases and J by 0 bases, and 11 bases separated the two germline ends. The CDR3 extends over 14 amino acids. Germline-derived CDR1 and CDR2 are MNHNY and SVGAGI (reference sequence). CDR3 in amino acids: CASSWASMNTEAFF. CDR3 in DNA: TGTGCCAGCAGCTGGGCGTCGATGAACACTGAAGCTTTCTTT.

This chain joins TRBV9 and TRBJ2-1, with TRBD2 matching over 8 bases. Germline CDR1 and CDR2: SGDLS and YYNGEE. The V gene end was trimmed by 0 bases and the J gene end by 2 bases; junction bases not matched to a gene: 1. The CDR3 loop spans 15 amino acids. CDR3 protein: CASSVAGGTYNEQFF. In DNA form, the CDR3 reads TGTGCCAGCAGCGTAGCGGGAGGGACCTACAATGAGCAGTTCTTC.

The V call is TRBV4-1, the J call TRBJ2-3, with 9 bases fitting TRBD2. Per the germline V gene, CDR1 is MGHRA and CDR2 is YSYEKL. The CDR3 runs 18 residues. The V gene end was trimmed by 0 bases and the J gene end by 4 bases; junction bases not matched to a gene: 11. CDR3 sequence reads: CASSQDRLAGGPSDTQYF. Here the CDR3 DNA reads TGCGCCAGCAGCCAAGATCGCTTGGCGGGAGGGCCATCAGATACGCAGTATTTT.

CDR3 amino acids: CASSIGEILNSPLHF. As DNA, the CDR3 is TGTGCCAGTAGTATAGGAGAGATTCTAAATTCACCCCTCCACTTT. The chain recombines TRBV19 with TRBJ1-6, with no clear D. Germline V gives CDR1 LNHDA, CDR2 SQIVND (reference sequence). CDR3 length: 15 residues. V was trimmed by 1 base and J by 7 bases, leaving 11 bases between them.

This clone was seen a handful of times. A read error may account for a junction end that differs from germline. In DNA, the CDR3 is TGTGCCAGCACTTTACAGGGGTATAATTCACCCCTCCACTTT. It specifies CASTLQGYNSPLHF. V gene TRBV28 combines with J gene TRBJ1-6; the match to TRBD1 covers 7 bases. CDR1 is MDHEN and CDR2 is SYDVKM in the germline V gene. The CDR3 spans 14 residues. Together with reference TRBV28 and TRBJ1-6, the CDR3 gives the full variable domain: DVKVTQSSRYLVKRTGEKVFLECVQDMDHENMFWYRQDPGLGLRLIYFSYDVKMKEKGDIPEGYSVSREKKERFSLILESASTNQTSMYLCASTLQGYNSPLHFGNGTRLTVT.

This chain links TRBV4-2 with TRBJ2-1; the match to TRBD1 covers 9 bases. The CDR3 has 15 amino acids. Germline CDR1 LGHNA, CDR2 YNFKEQ. J gave up 6 bases and V 1 base, and 4 bases lay outside the gene matches. The DNA of the CDR3 is TGTGCCAGCAGCCAAGTGGGGACAGGGCCCAATGAGCAGTTCTTC. Translated: CASSQVGTGPNEQFF.

This clone appeared a single time. This chain uses TRBV15 with TRBJ1-4; D is uncertain. Germline V gives CDR1 LNHNV, CDR2 YYDKDF (reference sequence). Trimming left V 5 bases short and J 7 bases short, with 20 bases between. The length of the CDR3 is 16 residues. The CDR3 protein is CATSPAGWGSVEKLFF. CDR3 coding DNA: TGTGCCACCAGCCCAGCGGGGTGGGGTTCCGTTGAAAAACTGTTTTTT.

The chain carries TRBV5-1 and TRBJ2-5; D is perhaps TRBD2 (5 bases). The CDR3 length is 14 residues. Trimming stripped 0 bases from V and 5 bases from J, with 11 bases between. Looked up from germline, CDR1 is SGHRS and CDR2 is YFSETQ. The CDR3 bases are TGCGCCAGCAGCTTGGGTCCGGGAATGGAGACCCAGTACTTC. It encodes CASSLGPGMETQYF.

The chain has TRBV7-9 and TRBJ2-3, with a possible D match to TRBD1 (6 bases). The ends were cut back, 5 bases at V and 2 bases at J, with 14 bases in the middle. Per germline, CDR1 SEHNR and CDR2 FQNEAQ (reference sequence). The CDR3 has 15 residues. As DNA, the CDR3 is TGTGCCAGCAGCCGTCAGGGGACGACCACAGATACGCAGTATTTT. Translation gives CASSRQGTTTDTQYF.

CDR3: CASSPTTAGELFF. As DNA, the CDR3 is TGTGCCAGCAGCCCCACTACGGCCGGGGAGCTGTTTTTT. This chain joins TRBV7-2 and TRBJ2-2, with D unresolved. V lost 5 bases and J 6 bases, leaving 10 bases between the germline ends. The CDR3 covers 13 residues. The V gene's germline CDR1 is SGHTA and CDR2 FQGNSA.

The V gene is TRBV2, the J gene TRBJ1-3, with unresolved D. Trimming removed 2 bases from V and 6 bases from J, with 2 bases in between. This CDR3 is built from 11 residues. From germline, CDR1 is SNHLY and CDR2 FYNNEI. The CDR3, as DNA: TGTGCCAGCAGTGAACAAAACACCATATATTTT. It codes for CASSEQNTIYF.